These T cell receptor beta chains were read from a single sample in a study of blood T cells in healthy people across ages. Via MiXCR, TCRdb re-called the 5' RACE reads, giving one row per CDR3 protein. The sample yields fewer than 600,000 distinct CDR3 sequences, about 27% seen once. The sample was also linked to a second study, of T cells of mothers and their children.

The specimen was blood. The receptor source for this set is a boy between 2 and 10 years old in good health. The CDR3 runs from the conserved cysteine through the conserved F or W. The order of the fields is D gene, clone size, V gene, J gene, CDR3 length, CDR3 protein, CDR3 DNA. D genes are given only for firm matches. Not all rows give a size; the values are once, few, many and, for expanded clones, a class.

>-|-|TRBV2|TRBJ2-3|18
CASSEGLGRFSSTDTQYF
TGTGCCAGCAGTGAAGGATTAGGGCGGTTCTCTAGCACAGATACGCAGTATTTT
>-|few|TRBV6-6|TRBJ2-2|16
CASSYSSPFLSGELFF
TGTGCCAGCAGTTACTCGAGTCCCTTCTTGAGCGGGGAGCTGTTTTTT
>-|-|TRBV3-1|TRBJ2-5|16
CASSQEGLAIRETQYF
TGTGCCAGCAGCCAAGAGGGGCTAGCGATACGAGAGACCCAGTACTTC
>-|few|TRBV12-3/TRBV12-4|TRBJ2-1|14
CASSLVEPRDEQFF
TGTGCCAGCAGTTTAGTCGAACCGAGGGATGAGCAGTTCTTC
>-|-|TRBV6-6|TRBJ2-5|14
CASSYGVLQETQYF
TGTGCCAGCAGTTACGGGGTGTTACAAGAGACCCAGTACTTC
>TRBD1|many|TRBV10-3|TRBJ2-7|15
CAIRDSDRDHYEQYF
TGTGCCATCAGGGATTCGGACAGGGATCACTACGAGCAGTACTTC
>-|few|TRBV3-1|TRBJ1-2|15
CASSQGAGVGYGYTF
TGTGCCAGCAGCCAAGGTGCGGGAGTAGGCTATGGCTACACCTTC
>-|-|TRBV11-2|TRBJ2-1|14
CASSFGGVYDEQFF
TGTGCCAGCAGCTTCGGGGGCGTTTACGATGAGCAGTTCTTC
>-|-|TRBV30|TRBJ2-4|12
CAWSRMENIQYF
TGTGCCTGGAGTCGGATGGAAAACATTCAGTACTTC
>TRBD1|few|TRBV20-1|TRBJ2-1|16
CSAKNWDRGPYNEQFF
TGCAGTGCTAAAAATTGGGACAGGGGTCCCTACAATGAGCAGTTCTTC
>-|-|TRBV20-1|TRBJ2-4|14
CSAQARIAKNIQYF
TGCAGTGCGCAGGCCCGAATAGCCAAAAACATTCAGTACTTC
>-|-|TRBV7-2|TRBJ1-2|15
CASSLEVRANYGYTF
TGTGCCAGCAGCTTAGAGGTCAGAGCTAACTATGGCTACACCTTC
>TRBD1|few|TRBV20-1|TRBJ2-5|13
CSELGQGKKTQYF
TGCAGTGAGCTGGGACAGGGTAAGAAGACCCAGTACTTC
>-|few|TRBV7-9|TRBJ1-1|14
CASSSPGVNTEAFF
TGTGCCAGCTCGAGTCCAGGCGTGAACACTGAAGCTTTCTTT
>-|few|TRBV11-2|TRBJ2-7|14
CASSPGVGLYEQYF
TGTGCCAGCAGCCCGGGGGTAGGGCTCTACGAGCAGTACTTC
>-|-|TRBV3-1|TRBJ1-3|16
CASSQARVYSGNTIYF
TGTGCCAGCAGCCAAGCTAGGGTCTACTCTGGAAACACCATATATTTT
>-|-|TRBV3-1|TRBJ1-2|14
CASSQSPGAYGYTF
TGTGCCAGCAGCCAATCTCCAGGCGCCTATGGCTACACCTTC
>-|few|TRBV12-5|TRBJ2-7|14
CASGYPRQGGEQYF
TGTGCTAGTGGTTACCCCAGACAGGGAGGCGAGCAGTACTTC
>-|few|TRBV7-3|TRBJ2-1|15
CASSPETGRFNEQFF
TGTGCCAGCAGCCCCGAGACTGGCAGATTCAATGAGCAGTTCTTC
>-|-|TRBV28|TRBJ2-3|16
CASSSRLGGPTDTQYF
TGTGCCAGCAGTTCCCGGTTAGGGGGGCCCACAGATACGCAGTATTTT
>-|few|TRBV24-1|TRBJ2-1|12
CATSAGSHEQFF
TGTGCCACCAGTGCAGGGTCCCATGAGCAGTTCTTC
>TRBD2|few|TRBV28|TRBJ2-5|15
CASHGPLGGRETQYF
TGTGCCAGCCACGGCCCGTTGGGGGGGAGAGAGACCCAGTACTTC
>TRBD2|few|TRBV19|TRBJ2-1|14
CASSLAAGPHEQFF
TGTGCCAGTAGTTTGGCAGCGGGGCCTCACGAGCAGTTCTTC
>-|-|TRBV20-1|TRBJ2-1|14
CSASTLRTFNEQFF
TGCAGTGCTAGCACTCTGCGTACCTTCAATGAGCAGTTCTTC
>TRBD1|-|TRBV20-1|TRBJ2-5|14
CSARTGQGSGTQYF
TGCAGTGCTAGAACGGGACAGGGGTCGGGGACCCAGTACTTC
>TRBD1|-|TRBV27|TRBJ1-2|14
CASTSVGQGYGYTF
TGTGCCAGCACCTCAGTCGGACAGGGGTATGGCTACACCTTC
>-|once|TRBV20-1|TRBJ1-6|15
CSAREEENYNSPLHF
TGCAGTGCTAGAGAGGAGGAGAACTATAATTCACCCCTCCACTTT
>-|-|TRBV11-2|TRBJ2-5|14
CASSVQGLQETQYF
TGTGCCAGCAGCGTCCAGGGGCTCCAAGAGACCCAGTACTTC
>TRBD2|-|TRBV6-6|TRBJ2-5|16
CASTSITSGIQETQYF
TGTGCCAGCACATCCATAACTAGCGGGATTCAAGAGACCCAGTACTTC
>TRBD1|few|TRBV12-3/TRBV12-4|TRBJ2-5|14
CASRAGTGYETQYF
TGTGCCAGCAGAGCCGGGACAGGGTATGAGACCCAGTACTTC
>-|-|TRBV6-5|TRBJ2-5|14
CASSYSRPQETQYF
TGTGCCAGCAGTTACTCCAGGCCTCAAGAGACCCAGTACTTC
>TRBD1|-|TRBV12-3/TRBV12-4|TRBJ2-7|13
CASSFTGGSEQYF
TGTGCCAGTTCTTTTACAGGGGGCTCCGAGCAGTACTTC
>-|few|TRBV7-9|TRBJ2-5|15
CASSVGRTYQETQYF
TGTGCCAGCAGCGTTGGGCGGACGTACCAAGAGACCCAGTACTTC
>-|few|TRBV9|TRBJ2-3|12
CASSPAVDTQYF
TGTGCCAGCAGCCCAGCGGTGGATACGCAGTATTTT
>TRBD1|-|TRBV20-1|TRBJ1-2|14
CSAARDRAPSGYTF
TGCAGTGCCGCCCGGGACAGGGCCCCTTCCGGCTACACCTTC
>-|-|TRBV6-2/TRBV6-3|TRBJ2-5|14
CASTKPRERETQYF
TGTGCCAGCACGAAACCGAGGGAGAGAGAGACCCAGTACTTC
>-|many|TRBV29-1|TRBJ2-5|9
CSVVETQYF
TGCAGCGTTGTGGAGACCCAGTACTTC
>-|-|TRBV7-9|TRBJ2-1|19
CASSSSGTQGWRSYNEQFF
TGTGCCAGCAGCTCGTCCGGGACCCAAGGTTGGCGCTCCTACAATGAGCAGTTCTTC
>TRBD1|many|TRBV20-1|TRBJ2-7|13
CSAIRDRGYEQYF
TGCAGTGCTATCCGGGACAGGGGCTACGAGCAGTACTTC
>-|-|TRBV2|TRBJ2-5|13
CASSFTVEETQYF
TGTGCCAGCAGTTTTACAGTGGAAGAGACCCAGTACTTC
>TRBD1|-|TRBV11-2|TRBJ1-2|16
CASSPDLGQEAYGYTF
TGTGCCAGCAGCCCCGACCTCGGACAGGAGGCATATGGCTACACCTTC
>-|-|TRBV6-1|TRBJ2-5|15
CVSSDPGTPRGDQYF
TGTGTCAGCAGTGACCCCGGGACTCCACGGGGCGACCAGTACTTC
>TRBD2|few|TRBV23-1|TRBJ2-7|18
CASTPLGRRLAGSHEQYF
TGCGCCAGCACTCCCTTGGGACGGCGACTAGCGGGATCCCACGAGCAGTACTTC
>TRBD1|few|TRBV13|TRBJ2-1|13
CASSPGTAHEQFF
TGTGCCAGCAGCCCCGGGACAGCACATGAGCAGTTCTTC
>-|few|TRBV10-3|TRBJ1-2|15
CAISATSRSNYGYTF
TGTGCCATCAGTGCGACCTCAAGGAGCAACTATGGCTACACCTTC
>-|few|TRBV5-5|TRBJ2-1|16
CASSLGGWDSYNEQFF
TGTGCCAGCAGCTTAGGCGGGTGGGACTCGTACAATGAGCAGTTCTTC
>TRBD2|-|TRBV7-8|TRBJ2-5|16
CASSLGGGITQETQYF
TGTGCCAGCAGCTTAGGGGGGGGGATCACCCAAGAGACCCAGTACTTC
>TRBD2|-|TRBV28|TRBJ2-3|16
CASSLLPAGDADTQYF
TGTGCCAGCAGTTTATTACCAGCGGGAGACGCAGATACGCAGTATTTT
>TRBD1|-|TRBV4-1|TRBJ1-1|19
CASSQPPGQGAGVNTEAFF
TGCGCCAGCAGCCAACCCCCGGGACAGGGGGCAGGGGTGAACACTGAAGCTTTCTTT
>TRBD2|few|TRBV15|TRBJ2-1|15
CATSSTPREGREQFF
TGTGCCACCAGCAGTACGCCGCGGGAGGGCCGCGAGCAGTTCTTC
>-|-|TRBV10-2|TRBJ2-5|14
CASSSQGRRETQYF
TGCGCCAGCAGTTCCCAGGGGAGGCGAGAGACCCAGTACTTC
>TRBD2|-|TRBV11-2|TRBJ2-1|16
CASSLGVAGINNEQFF
TGTGCCAGCAGCTTAGGGGTAGCGGGAATAAACAATGAGCAGTTCTTC
>-|-|TRBV10-2|TRBJ1-1|18
CASSASLFSPDLDTEAFF
TGCGCCAGCAGTGCCTCGTTATTCAGTCCCGACTTGGACACTGAAGCTTTCTTT